The present entry profiles one TCR beta chain with its context. Only in-frame clones appear in the TCRdb table, and some are missing; sequencing was by immunoSEQ multiplex PCR. The data hold over 650,000 clones, with around 87% observed a single time. The data are from a study of shared T cell receptors in the human thymus. The CDR3 runs to 13 residues. Trimming took 1 base from V and 8 from J, leaving 9 bases between them. The germline CDR1 and CDR2 sequences are LGHNA and YNFKEQ. The data also belong to a second study, concerning human thymus T cells.

The chain uses TRBV4-2 and TRBJ1-3; D gene unclear. Sequencing was performed on thymocytes. The source of this sequence is a boy younger than two with a congenital heart defect. The CDR3 loop is CASSQVSLDTIYF. The CDR3 DNA follows: TGTGCCAGCAGCCAAGTTAGTCTGGACACCATATATTTT.